These 13 T cell receptor beta chains originate from one sample sequenced in a study of blood T cell repertoires in COVID-19. The repertoire was sequenced with immunoSEQ multiplex PCR; TCRdb's copy has only in-frame clones and lacks some. The sample consists of under 250,000 clones, roughly nine tenths of them appearing once. The specimen was peripheral blood. These receptors came from a man younger than 35 with active or convalescent COVID-19.

The chain combines TRBV9 with TRBJ2-1, with 14 bases identical to TRBD2. The CDR3 has 17 residues. Per the germline V gene, CDR1 is SGDLS and CDR2 is YYNGEE. J gave up 9 bases and V 0 bases, and 8 bases lay outside the gene matches. CDR3 DNA: TGTGCCAGCAGCGTAGGGAGGGGACTAGCGGGAGTTGCTGAGCAGTTCTTC. It yields the protein CASSVGRGLAGVAEQFF.

The rearrangement joins TRBV15 to TRBJ1-2, with 7 bases matching TRBD1. Germline-derived CDR1 and CDR2 are LNHNV and YYDKDF (reference sequence). This CDR3 is 17 amino acids long. The ends lost 5 bases at V and 4 bases at J; junction bases unmatched: 16. The CDR3 DNA reads TGTGCCACCAGCGGTATTATAGACAGGGAAATCGGCTATGGCTACACCTTC. Protein sequence: CATSGIIDREIGYGYTF.

The chain carries TRBV7-3 and TRBJ2-1; 10 bases match TRBD2. The CDR3 runs to 15 residues. Germline CDR1 is SGHTA and CDR2 is FQGTGA. V lost 2 bases to trimming and J lost 6 bases; unmatched junction nucleotides: 4. The DNA for the CDR3 is TGTGCCAGCAGCTTAGAGAGCGGGGGGGCCAATGAGCAGTTCTTC. It encodes CASSLESGGANEQFF.

The chain uses TRBV2 and TRBJ1-1; D is undetermined. Germline V CDR1 and CDR2: SNHLY, FYNNEI. The V end lost 4 bases, the J end lost 4 bases, and 10 bases lay between the germline ends. The CDR3 totals 13 residues. CDR3 nucleotide sequence: TGTGCCAGCAGTGTTTCCTCGGGCACTGAAGCTTTCTTT. It is translated as CASSVSSGTEAFF.

This chain uses TRBV9 with TRBJ2-3, with 12 positions matching TRBD2. The CDR3 has 16 amino acids. V was pared by 0 bases and J by 5 bases, with 4 bases of the junction left unmatched. Germline lookup yields CDR1 SGDLS and CDR2 YYNGEE. CDR3 DNA sequence: TGTGCCAGCAGCGTAGTTCTAGCGGGGGGGTTAGATACGCAGTATTTT. Amino acids: CASSVVLAGGLDTQYF.

This clone was seen a handful of times. This chain links TRBV2 with TRBJ1-6; unclear D gene. Trimming removed 6 bases at V and 9 bases at J, with 24 bases between. There are 17 residues in the CDR3. Germline V CDR1 and CDR2: SNHLY, FYNNEI. As DNA, the CDR3 is TGTGCCAGCAGGAGGTCGTCGGGTTGGGTCTTGAGTTCACCCCTCCACTTT. Protein: CASRRSSGWVLSSPLHF.

The J gene is TRBJ2-7, the V gene TRBV3-1 (or the pseudogene TRBV3-2); TRBD1 matches at 7 bases. The junction had 9 bases not matched to a gene; V was cut back by 1 base and J by 3 bases. Germline CDR1 LGHDT, CDR2 YNNKEL (reference sequence). The CDR3 consists of 16 residues. CDR3 nucleotides: TGTGCCAGCAGCCAAGTCCCACCGGGACAGCACTACGAGCAGTACTTC. It encodes CASSQVPPGQHYEQYF.

The chain has TRBV13 and TRBJ2-5; D unresolved. The CDR3 has 15 amino acids. V lost 4 bases, J lost 1 base, and 13 bases lay in between. Germline lookup yields CDR1 PRHDT and CDR2 FYEKMQ (reference sequence). CDR3 coding DNA: TGTGCCAGCAGCTCCCCCGAAGGAGCCCAAGAGACCCAGTACTTC. Translated, it gives CASSSPEGAQETQYF.

The gene calls are TRBV15 and TRBJ2-1; 7 bases map to TRBD2. The CDR3 loop spans 14 amino acids. V dropped 0 bases and J dropped 8; count of bases not matched to a gene: 4. Per the germline V gene, CDR1 is LNHNV and CDR2 is YYDKDF (reference sequence). The CDR3 here is CATSREKRGDEQFF. CDR3 DNA sequence: TGTGCCACCAGCAGAGAAAAACGGGGGGATGAGCAGTTCTTC.

The chain employs TRBV28 and TRBJ2-1; D might be TRBD1 (6 bases). V gave up 4 bases and J gave up 2 bases, with 9 bases separating them. The CDR3 consists of 14 residues. Per the germline V gene, CDR1 is MDHEN and CDR2 is SYDVKM. CDR3 sequence (DNA): TGTGCCAGCAGTTGGGGGCAGGCCTACAATGAGCAGTTCTTC. It yields the protein CASSWGQAYNEQFF.

About this clone: This specimen includes other DNA sequences encoding the same CDR3. The chain uses TRBV12-3 or TRBV12-4 and TRBJ2-1, with a weak D call TRBD2 (5 bases). Trimming pared 2 bases from V and 7 bases from J, leaving 6 bases between. The CDR3 is made up of 12 amino acids. Here the CDR3 reads CASSLSGNEQFF. In DNA form, the CDR3 reads TGTGCCAGCAGTTTATCGGGGAATGAGCAGTTCTTC.

This chain links TRBV3-1 (or the pseudogene TRBV3-2) with TRBJ2-1, with 9 bases identical to TRBD2. This CDR3 spans 17 amino acids. V dropped 4 bases and J dropped 5; count of bases not matched to a gene: 12. The germline gives CDR1 LGHDT, CDR2 YNNKEL (reference sequence). The CDR3 reads CASSPQGASGNDNEQFF. CDR3 in DNA: TGTGCCAGCAGCCCCCAAGGCGCTAGCGGGAACGACAATGAGCAGTTCTTC.

This chain joins TRBV6-2 or TRBV6-3 and TRBJ1-2; D might be TRBD1 (6 bases). Trimming cost V 0 bases and J 8 bases, with 16 bases left between them. Germline assignment: CDR1 MNHEY and CDR2 SVGEGT. The CDR3 is 15 amino acids. CDR3 residues: CASSYSRARGTGYTF. Written as DNA, the CDR3 is TGTGCCAGCAGTTACTCGAGGGCGCGGGGGACAGGCTACACCTTC.